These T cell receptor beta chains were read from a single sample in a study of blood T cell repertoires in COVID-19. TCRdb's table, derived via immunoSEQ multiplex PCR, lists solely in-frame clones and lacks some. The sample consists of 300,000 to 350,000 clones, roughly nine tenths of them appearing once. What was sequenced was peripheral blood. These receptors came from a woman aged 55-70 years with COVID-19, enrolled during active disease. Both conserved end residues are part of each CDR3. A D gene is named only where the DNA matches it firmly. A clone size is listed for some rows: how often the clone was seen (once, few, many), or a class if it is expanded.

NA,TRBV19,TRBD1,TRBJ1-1,CASSIPQQGQRAAFF,TGTGCCAGTAGTATTCCCCAACAGGGACAGCGGGCAGCTTTCTTT
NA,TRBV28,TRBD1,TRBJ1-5,CASIRSWTRDRRDQPQHF,TGTGCCAGCATCCGAAGCTGGACCCGGGACAGGAGAGATCAGCCCCAGCATTTT
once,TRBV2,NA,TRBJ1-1,CAPRRGRGTEAFF,TGTGCCCCCAGGAGGGGTAGAGGGACTGAAGCTTTCTTT
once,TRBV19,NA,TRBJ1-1,CASSIVLTGGNTEAFF,TGTGCCAGTAGTATAGTCTTGACAGGAGGGAACACTGAAGCTTTCTTT
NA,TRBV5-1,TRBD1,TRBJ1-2,CASSRGQGAGNYGYTF,TGCGCCAGCAGCCGGGGACAGGGAGCGGGTAACTATGGCTACACCTTC
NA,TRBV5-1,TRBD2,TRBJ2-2,CASSLIGSGATGELFF,TGCGCCAGCAGCTTGATCGGTAGCGGGGCCACCGGGGAGCTGTTTTTT
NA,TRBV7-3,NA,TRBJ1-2,CASSLSADYGYTF,TGTGCCAGCAGCTTAAGCGCTGACTATGGCTACACCTTC
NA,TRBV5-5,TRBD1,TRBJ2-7,CASSRQGAREQYF,TGTGCCAGCAGCCGACAGGGGGCGAGGGAGCAGTACTTC
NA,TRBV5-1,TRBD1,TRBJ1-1,CASTSGGPNTEAFF,TGCGCCAGCACCTCAGGGGGCCCGAACACTGAAGCTTTCTTT
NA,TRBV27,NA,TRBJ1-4,CASSLRGLANEKLFF,TGTGCCAGCAGTTTAAGGGGCCTGGCTAATGAAAAACTGTTTTTT
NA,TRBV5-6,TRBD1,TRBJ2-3,CASSFRQGATASTDTQYF,TGTGCCAGCAGCTTCCGACAGGGGGCGACCGCATCGACAGATACGCAGTATTTT
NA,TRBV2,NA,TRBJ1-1,CASSTQGNTEAFF,TGTGCCAGCAGTACCCAGGGGAACACTGAAGCTTTCTTT
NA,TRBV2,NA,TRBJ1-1,CASGTPNTEAFF,TGTGCCAGTGGGACACCGAACACTGAAGCTTTCTTT
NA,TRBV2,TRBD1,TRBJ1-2,CASSEGQGLTYGYTF,TGTGCCAGCAGTGAAGGACAGGGTCTTACCTATGGCTACACCTTC
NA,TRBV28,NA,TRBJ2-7,CASSSFYEQYF,TGTGCCAGCAGTTCCTTTTACGAGCAGTACTTC
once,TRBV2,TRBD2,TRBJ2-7,CASIISGGAAYEQYF,TGTGCCAGCATTATTAGCGGGGGGGCAGCCTACGAGCAGTACTTC
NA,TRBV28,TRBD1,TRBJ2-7,CASSEWGTAVYEQYF,TGTGCCAGCAGTGAGTGGGGGACAGCCGTCTACGAGCAGTACTTC
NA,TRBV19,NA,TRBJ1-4,CASTLGLNNEKLFF,TGTGCCAGTACCCTGGGACTCAATAATGAAAAACTGTTTTTT
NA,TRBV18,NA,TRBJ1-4,CASSPRGQGEEKLFF,TGTGCCAGCTCACCAAGAGGCCAGGGTGAGGAAAAACTGTTTTTT
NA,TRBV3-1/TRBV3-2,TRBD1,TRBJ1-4,CASRNRGGDEKLFF,TGTGCCAGCAGGAACAGGGGCGGAGATGAAAAACTGTTTTTT
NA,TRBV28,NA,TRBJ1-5,CASSLSGGPNQPQHF,TGTGCCAGCAGCCTCTCCGGCGGCCCCAATCAGCCCCAGCATTTT
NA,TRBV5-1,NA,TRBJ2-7,CASSPGIWGYEQYF,TGCGCCAGCAGCCCGGGAATTTGGGGCTACGAGCAGTACTTC
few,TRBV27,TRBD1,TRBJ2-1,CASRPGTVYNEQFF,TGTGCCAGCAGACCCGGGACAGTATACAATGAGCAGTTCTTC
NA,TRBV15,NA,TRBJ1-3,CATSLSGNTIYF,TGTGCCACCAGCCTCTCTGGAAACACCATATATTTT
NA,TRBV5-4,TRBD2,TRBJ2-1,CASSLLAGGYNEQFF,TGTGCCAGCAGCTTGCTTGCGGGGGGTTACAATGAGCAGTTCTTC
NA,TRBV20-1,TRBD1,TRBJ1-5,CSADKDRAQHF,TGCAGTGCGGATAAGGACAGGGCCCAGCATTTT
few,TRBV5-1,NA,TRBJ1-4,CASSLNSGEKLFF,TGCGCCAGCAGCTTGAACTCAGGGGAAAAACTGTTTTTT
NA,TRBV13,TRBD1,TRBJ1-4,CASSIQGKLGEKLFF,TGTGCCAGCAGCATACAGGGGAAGTTGGGAGAAAAACTGTTTTTT
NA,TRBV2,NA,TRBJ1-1,CASSWEWQDSTEAFF,TGTGCCAGCAGTTGGGAATGGCAGGACTCCACTGAAGCTTTCTTT
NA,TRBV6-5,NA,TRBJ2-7,CASRRQVGEQYF,TGTGCCAGCAGACGACAGGTGGGCGAGCAGTACTTC
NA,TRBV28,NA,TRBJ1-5,CASSLLGTLGNQPQHF,TGTGCCAGCAGCCTACTCGGGACATTAGGCAATCAGCCCCAGCATTTT
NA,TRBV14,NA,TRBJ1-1,CASSQWEIMNTEAFF,TGTGCCAGCAGCCAATGGGAGATAATGAACACTGAAGCTTTCTTT
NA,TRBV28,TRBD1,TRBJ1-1,CASSPPTGGSTEAFF,TGTGCCAGCAGTCCTCCGACAGGGGGGTCCACTGAAGCTTTCTTT
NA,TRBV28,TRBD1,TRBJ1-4,CASSTPGQPKLFF,TGTGCCAGCAGTACCCCGGGACAGCCAAAACTGTTTTTT
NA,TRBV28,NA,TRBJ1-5,CASSSATGSQPQHF,TGTGCCAGCAGTTCTGCGACAGGCAGTCAGCCCCAGCATTTT
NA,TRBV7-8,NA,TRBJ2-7,CASSTTRGWIYEQYF,TGTGCCAGCAGCACCACCAGGGGCTGGATCTACGAGCAGTACTTC
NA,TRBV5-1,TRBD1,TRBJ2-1,CASSHQPSGTGIYNEQFF,TGCGCCAGCTCCCACCAGCCCTCAGGGACAGGCATATACAATGAGCAGTTCTTC
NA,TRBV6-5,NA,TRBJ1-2,CASISIAHPNYGYTF,TGTGCCAGCATTTCAATAGCCCATCCTAACTATGGCTACACCTTC